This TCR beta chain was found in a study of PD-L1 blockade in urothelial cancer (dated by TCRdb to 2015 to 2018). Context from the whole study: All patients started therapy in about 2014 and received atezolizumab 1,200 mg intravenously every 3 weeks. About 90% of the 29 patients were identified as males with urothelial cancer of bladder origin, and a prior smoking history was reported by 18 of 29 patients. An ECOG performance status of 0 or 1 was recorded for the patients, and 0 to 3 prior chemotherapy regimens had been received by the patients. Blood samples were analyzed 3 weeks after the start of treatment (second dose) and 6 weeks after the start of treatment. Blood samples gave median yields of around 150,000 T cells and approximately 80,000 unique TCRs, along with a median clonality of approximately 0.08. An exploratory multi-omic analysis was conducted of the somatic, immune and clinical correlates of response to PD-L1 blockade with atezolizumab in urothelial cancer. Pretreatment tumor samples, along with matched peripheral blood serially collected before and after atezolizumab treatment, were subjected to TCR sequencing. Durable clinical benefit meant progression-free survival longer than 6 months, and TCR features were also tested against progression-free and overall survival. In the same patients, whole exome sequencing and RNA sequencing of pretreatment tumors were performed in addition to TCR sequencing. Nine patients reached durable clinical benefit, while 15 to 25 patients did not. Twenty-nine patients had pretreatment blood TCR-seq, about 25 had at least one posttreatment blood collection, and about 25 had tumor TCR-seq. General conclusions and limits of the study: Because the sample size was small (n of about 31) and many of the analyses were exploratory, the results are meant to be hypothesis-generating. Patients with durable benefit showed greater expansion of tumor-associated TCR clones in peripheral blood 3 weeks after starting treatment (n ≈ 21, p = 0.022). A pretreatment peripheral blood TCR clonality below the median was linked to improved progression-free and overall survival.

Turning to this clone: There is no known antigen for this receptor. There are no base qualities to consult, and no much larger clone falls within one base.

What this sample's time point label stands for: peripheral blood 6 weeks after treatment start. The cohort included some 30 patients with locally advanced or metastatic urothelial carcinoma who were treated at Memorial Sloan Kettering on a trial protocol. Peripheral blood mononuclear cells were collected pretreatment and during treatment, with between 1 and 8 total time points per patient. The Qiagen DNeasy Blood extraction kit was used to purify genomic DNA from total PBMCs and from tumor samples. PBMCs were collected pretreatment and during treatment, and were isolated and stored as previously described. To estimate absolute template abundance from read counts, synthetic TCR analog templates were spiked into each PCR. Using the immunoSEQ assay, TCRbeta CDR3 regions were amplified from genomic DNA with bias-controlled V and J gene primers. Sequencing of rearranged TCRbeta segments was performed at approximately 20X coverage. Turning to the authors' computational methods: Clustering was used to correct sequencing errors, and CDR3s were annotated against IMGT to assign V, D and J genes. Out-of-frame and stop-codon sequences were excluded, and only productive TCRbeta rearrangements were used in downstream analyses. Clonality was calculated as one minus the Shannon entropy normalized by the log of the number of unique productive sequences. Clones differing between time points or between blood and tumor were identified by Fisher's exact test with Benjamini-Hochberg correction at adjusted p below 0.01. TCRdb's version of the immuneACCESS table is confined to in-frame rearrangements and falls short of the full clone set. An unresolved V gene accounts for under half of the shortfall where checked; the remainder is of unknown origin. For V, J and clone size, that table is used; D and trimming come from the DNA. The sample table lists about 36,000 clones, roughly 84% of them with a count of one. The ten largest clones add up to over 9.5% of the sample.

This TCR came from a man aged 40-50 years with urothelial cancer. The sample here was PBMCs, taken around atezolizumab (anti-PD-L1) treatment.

This receptor carries the CDR3 CASSVAQSGGGNTQYF. In nucleotide form, the sequence is TGTGCCAGCAGCGTAGCCCAAAGCGGGGGAGGAAATACGCAGTATTTT. The V and J segments used are TRBV9 and TRBJ2-3; 8 bases in between match TRBD2. CDR1 and CDR2 (SGDLS, YYNGEE) derive from the germline V gene. The CDR3 runs 16 residues from the cysteine to the phenylalanine. Of all the DNA, just the CDR3 is kept, 48 bases in frame from base 1. V trim: 0 bases; J trim: 7 bases; unmatched bases: 10.